The source of this T cell receptor (beta chain) is a study of post-analysis software for immune sequencing data. Whole-study findings and limits: In patients, TRBV5-6, TRBV5-1 and TRBV20-1 belonged to roughly 5 TRBV segments found more frequently than in controls.

Carried by the TCR beta cDNA libraries were unique molecular identifiers. TCRdb re-derived calls from the PCR reads in MiXCR, one entry per CDR3 protein. The repertoire holds about 770,000 distinct CDR3 sequences, about 43% seen once, with around 4.7% in the top ten. This clonotype has more than one count but fewer than ten. Its antigen is unknown. CDR1 is SGHRS, CDR2 YFSETQ, per germline. The CDR3 totals 18 residues. V gave up 4 bases and J gave up 3 bases; unmatched junction bases: 14. The sequence derives from a girl between 10 and 17 years old with multiple sclerosis. The chain is built from TRBV5-1 and TRBJ2-5; 11 bases align to TRBD2. Sequencing was done on a sample of blood. The CDR3: CASSPWASGRIGEETQYF. CDR3 DNA sequence: TGCGCCAGCAGCCCGTGGGCTAGCGGGAGGATCGGTGAAGAGACCCAGTACTTC.